This TCR beta chain is from a study of Ad26.COV2.S vaccination and SARS-CoV-2 variants. Treatment here: some 19 received Ad26.COV2.S at low or high dose, single or two shots; about 5 received placebo; per-sample allocation not given. Each sample was drawn 63 days after the first injection (of vaccine or placebo). Study-wide results and caveats: There was a possibility that the TCR breadth and depth analyses underestimated total T cell responses.

Comment on this clone: No antigen is known for it.

Germline CDR1 reads SGHRS; CDR2 reads YFSETQ. V gave up 0 bases and J gave up 6 bases, with 13 bases separating them. The CDR3 has 14 residues. Clones were read by immunoSEQ multiplex PCR, and TCRdb kept only the in-frame ones, dropping some. The repertoire holds some 400,000 clones, with around nine tenths as singletons. The TCR originated in a person aged 18-60 years who received the Ad26.COV2.S COVID-19 vaccine or a placebo. This chain connects TRBV5-1 to TRBJ2-7; possible D gene TRBD2, 6 bases. Sequences were derived from peripheral blood, sampled in a trial of Ad26.COV2.S vaccine versus placebo. Written as DNA, the CDR3 is TGCGCCAGCAGCTTGGATGGAGGGACTCGCGAGCAGTACTTC. Its protein is CASSLDGGTREQYF.